This TCR beta chain was identified in a study of T cell changes during pregnancy in multiple sclerosis. Some clones are missing from TCRdb's copy, which holds only in-frame ones; the method was immunoSEQ multiplex PCR. This table has 55,000 to 85,000 clones, about nine tenths appearing once. Here the sequenced sample was peripheral blood, taken in the third trimester of pregnancy. This receptor was taken from a female donor with multiple sclerosis, enrolled in a pregnancy study.

The CDR3 region is CASSSLTGDGGQPQHF. For the CDR3, the DNA is TGTGCCAGCAGTTCCTTGACAGGTGATGGGGGTCAGCCCCAGCATTTT. The chain joins TRBV27 to TRBJ1-5; D is possibly TRBD1 (6 bases). Trimming left V 4 bases short and J 6 bases short, with 19 bases between. The CDR3 runs to 16 residues. The V gene's germline CDR1 is MNHEY and CDR2 SMNVEV (reference sequence).